The entry below describes one T cell receptor (beta chain). This clone was recorded once. Its recognized antigen is unknown. No much larger clone exists at a distance of one base, and base qualities are not known. Per the germline V gene (reference sequence), LNHDA is the CDR1 and SQIVND is the CDR2. Relative to germline, V is 3 bases shorter and J is 0 bases shorter, with 10 bases between their ends. The CDR3, cysteine through phenylalanine, is 15 amino acids long. Only the CDR3 portion is preserved as DNA: 45 bases, with reading frame beginning at the first base. This sample is drawn from a study of radiation and T cells in renal cell carcinoma (dated by TCRdb to about 2020). Regarding the study in general: Samples came from a clinical trial, in which primary renal cell carcinomas received 15 Gy stereotactic body radiation therapy followed by nephrectomy 4 weeks later. Across all 53 samples, 4,016,671 unique CDR3 nucleotide sequences, encoding 2,658,974 unique CDR3 amino acid sequences, were identified. In total, 53 samples underwent TCR beta sequencing: roughly 25 tumors plus 27 peripheral blood samples. Beyond this particular receptor, the publication reports: No pretreatment tumor biopsies were available, so the baseline intratumoral presence of clonotypes could not be determined. With a single-armed trial design, the study had no way to address how radiation dose or scheduling affects the TCR repertoire. Tracking of blood repertoire dynamics stopped at three to five weeks after treatment, with no follow-up past that point. Top tumor clonotypes rose in blood from baseline to 2 weeks post-radiation, then contracted by 4 weeks, suggesting transient expansion of tumor-resident clones.

The time point label, read with the paper, signifies: baseline pretreatment blood. The treatment or condition label of this sample denotes: 15 Gy SBRT to primary tumor, nephrectomy 4 weeks later. To follow tumor-enriched clonotypes, serial peripheral blood was collected from radiation-treated patients at baseline and at 2 weeks and 4 weeks after SBRT. Every patient had renal cell carcinoma of clear cell pathology. The QIAamp DNA Blood Mini Kit (Qiagen) was used to prepare genomic DNA for TCR sequencing. Only samples passing all quality control checks were included in the analyses. Following the manufacturer's recommendations, the immunoSEQ kit was used to generate TCR beta libraries from genomic DNA. Library preparation used a first multiplex PCR with proprietary primers, then a second PCR adding unique barcodes, with bead cleanups after each round. A positive control reaction and a negative control reaction, both provided in the kit, were run with every batch of samples. The final libraries were assessed on an Agilent 4200 TapeStation D1000 ScreenTape, pooled by volume, and quantified by qPCR. Sequencing ran on an Illumina NextSeq500 with a MidOutput 150-cycle cartridge, using 156 Read1 and 15 Index1 cycles with kit custom primers. The pooled library was loaded at around 0.93 pM with about 20% PhiX control spiked in. In the original analysis: Vendor-processed data were analyzed in R, and a clonotype was defined as all T cells sharing the same CDR3 nucleotide sequence. For clone abundance analyses, frequencies were normalized to the 10,000 most abundant clones in each sample. Public T cell clones, which averaged fewer than five per sample, were excluded before analysis. Tumor-enriched and baseline blood-enriched clonotypes were defined by at least a 32-fold difference in abundance between compartments. A beta-binomial differential abundance model was applied to find clonotypes that expanded or contracted between blood time points. The Baroni-Urbani and Buser coefficient was used to measure tumor-blood repertoire similarity, and groups were compared with two-tailed Wilcoxon tests in R. The table was pulled from immuneACCESS by TCRdb, which kept in-frame rearrangements only. Such tables lose some clones; where checked, under half of the loss comes from unresolved V genes, and the rest has no known cause. V and J calls and clone size are those listed in that table; D and trimming were worked out from the DNA. This sample comprises some 140,000 clones, more than 70% of them detected only once. Approximately 12% of the sample is taken by the ten largest.

The sample was blood, taken from a patient whose treatment included radiotherapy and nephrectomy. The TCR sequence derives from a woman between 45 and 60 years old with renal cell carcinoma. The rearrangement combines TRBV19 with TRBJ2-3; no confident D gene assignment can be made. In nucleotide form, the sequence is TGTGCCAGTAGTATCGGTCCTGGGAGCACAGATACGCAGTATTTT. Protein translation: CASSIGPGSTDTQYF.